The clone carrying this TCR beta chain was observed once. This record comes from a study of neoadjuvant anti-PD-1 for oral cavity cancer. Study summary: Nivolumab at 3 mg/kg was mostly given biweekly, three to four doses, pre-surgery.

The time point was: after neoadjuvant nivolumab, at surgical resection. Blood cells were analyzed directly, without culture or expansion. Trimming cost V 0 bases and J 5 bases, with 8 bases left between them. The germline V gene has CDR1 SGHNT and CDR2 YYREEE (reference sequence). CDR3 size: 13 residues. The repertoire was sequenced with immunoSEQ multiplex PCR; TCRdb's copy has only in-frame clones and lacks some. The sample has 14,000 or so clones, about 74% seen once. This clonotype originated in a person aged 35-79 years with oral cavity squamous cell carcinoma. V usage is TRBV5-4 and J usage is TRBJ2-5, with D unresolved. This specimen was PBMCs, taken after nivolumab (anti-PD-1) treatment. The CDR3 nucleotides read TGTGCCAGCAGCTTGGTGGATTTTGAGACCCAGTACTTC. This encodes CASSLVDFETQYF.